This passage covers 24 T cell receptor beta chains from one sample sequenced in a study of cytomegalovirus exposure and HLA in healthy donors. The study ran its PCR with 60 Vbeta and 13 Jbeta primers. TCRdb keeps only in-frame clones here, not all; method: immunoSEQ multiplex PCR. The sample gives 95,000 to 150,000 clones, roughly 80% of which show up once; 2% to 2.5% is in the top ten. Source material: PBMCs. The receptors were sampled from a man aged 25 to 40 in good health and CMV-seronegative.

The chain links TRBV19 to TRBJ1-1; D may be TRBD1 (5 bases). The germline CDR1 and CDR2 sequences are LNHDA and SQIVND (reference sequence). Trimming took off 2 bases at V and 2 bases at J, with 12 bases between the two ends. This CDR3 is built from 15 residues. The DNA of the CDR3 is TGTGCCAGTAGTATATTGGACATACTAAACACTGAAGCTTTCTTT. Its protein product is CASSILDILNTEAFF.

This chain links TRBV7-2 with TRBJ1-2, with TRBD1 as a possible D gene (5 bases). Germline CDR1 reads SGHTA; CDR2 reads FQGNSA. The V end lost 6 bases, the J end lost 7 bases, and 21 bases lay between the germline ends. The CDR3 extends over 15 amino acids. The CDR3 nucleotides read TGTGCCAGCAGTAAGGACCCATGGGGGGAGATTGGCTACACCTTC. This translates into CASSKDPWGEIGYTF. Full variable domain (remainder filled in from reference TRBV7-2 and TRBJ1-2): GAGVSQSPSNKVTEKGKDVELRCDPISGHTALYWYRQSLGQGLEFLIYFQGNSAPDKSGLPSDRFSAERTGGSVSTLTIQRTQQEDSAVYLCASSKDPWGEIGYTFGSGTRLTVV.

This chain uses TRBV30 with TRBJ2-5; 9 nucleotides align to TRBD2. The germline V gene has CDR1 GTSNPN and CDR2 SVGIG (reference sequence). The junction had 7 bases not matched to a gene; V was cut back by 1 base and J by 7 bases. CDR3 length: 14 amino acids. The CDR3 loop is CAWSEGGGGGTQYF. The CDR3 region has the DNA TGTGCCTGGAGTGAGGGCGGGGGGGGTGGGACCCAGTACTTC. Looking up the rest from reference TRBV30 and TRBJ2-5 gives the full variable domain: SQTIHQWPATLVQPVGSPLSLECTVEGTSNPNLYWYRQAAGRGLQLLFYSVGIGQISSEVPQNLSASRPQDRQFILSSKKLLLSDSGFYLCAWSEGGGGGTQYFGPGTRLLVL.

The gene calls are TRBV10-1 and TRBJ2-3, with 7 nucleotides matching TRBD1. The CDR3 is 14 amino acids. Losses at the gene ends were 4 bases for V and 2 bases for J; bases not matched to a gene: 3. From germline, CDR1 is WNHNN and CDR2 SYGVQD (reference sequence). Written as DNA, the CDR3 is TGCGCCAGCAGTGCAGGGGGTATCACAGATACGCAGTATTTT. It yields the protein CASSAGGITDTQYF.

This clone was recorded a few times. The DNA of the CDR3 is TGTGCCAGCAGTTACGAGGGGAACACTGAAGCTTTCTTT. Translating it yields CASSYEGNTEAFF. The chain carries TRBV6-5 and TRBJ1-1; no reliable D call. The CDR3 has 13 amino acids. Germline V gene lookup returns CDR1 MNHEY and CDR2 SVGAGI. V lost 2 bases and J lost 1, with 5 bases in between.

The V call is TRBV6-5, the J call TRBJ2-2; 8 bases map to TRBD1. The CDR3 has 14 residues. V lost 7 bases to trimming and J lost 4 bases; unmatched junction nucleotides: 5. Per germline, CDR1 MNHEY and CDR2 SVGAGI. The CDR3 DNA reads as TGTGCCAGCAATATCAGGGGGCCCACCGGGGAGCTGTTTTTT. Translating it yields CASNIRGPTGELFF.

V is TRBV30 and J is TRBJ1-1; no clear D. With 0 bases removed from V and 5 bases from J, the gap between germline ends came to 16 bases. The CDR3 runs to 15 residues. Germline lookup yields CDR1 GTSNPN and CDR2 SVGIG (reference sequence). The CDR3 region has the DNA TGTGCCTGGAGTGTCGCGTCCTCGGGTCAGACTGAAGCTTTCTTT. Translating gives CAWSVASSGQTEAFF.

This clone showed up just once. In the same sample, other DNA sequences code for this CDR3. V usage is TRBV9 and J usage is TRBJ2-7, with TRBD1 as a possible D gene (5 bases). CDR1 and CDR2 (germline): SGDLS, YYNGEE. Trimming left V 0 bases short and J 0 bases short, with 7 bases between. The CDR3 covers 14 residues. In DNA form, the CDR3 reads TGTGCCAGCAGCGTAGGGGGCAGCTCCTACGAGCAGTACTTC. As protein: CASSVGGSSYEQYF.

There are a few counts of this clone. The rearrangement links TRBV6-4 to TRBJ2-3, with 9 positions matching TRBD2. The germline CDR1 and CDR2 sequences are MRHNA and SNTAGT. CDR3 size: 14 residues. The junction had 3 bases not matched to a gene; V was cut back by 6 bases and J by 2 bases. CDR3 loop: CASSVAGDTDTQYF. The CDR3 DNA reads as TGTGCCAGCAGCGTAGCGGGGGACACAGATACGCAGTATTTT.

This chain's CDR3 is CSVHGQANTEAFF. The DNA for the CDR3 is TGCAGCGTTCATGGGCAGGCGAACACTGAAGCTTTCTTT. The chain is built from TRBV29-1 and TRBJ1-1; D ambiguous. Trimming removed 5 bases from V and 1 base from J, with 11 bases in between. The CDR3 sequence is 13 residues long. Germline V gene lookup returns CDR1 SQVTM and CDR2 ANQGSEA.

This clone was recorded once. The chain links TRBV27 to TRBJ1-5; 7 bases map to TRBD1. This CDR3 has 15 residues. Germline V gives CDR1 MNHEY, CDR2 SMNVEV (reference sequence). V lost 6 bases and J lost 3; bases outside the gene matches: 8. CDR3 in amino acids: CASSFLTGPNQPQHF. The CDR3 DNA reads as TGTGCCAGCAGCTTCCTGACAGGGCCCAATCAGCCCCAGCATTTT.

For the CDR3, the DNA is TGTGCCAGCAGCCAGGGACAGCCCAGGAACACTGAAGCTTTCTTT. Its protein is CASSQGQPRNTEAFF. V gene TRBV13 combines with J gene TRBJ1-1; TRBD1 matches at 7 bases. Trimming removed 5 bases from V and 1 base from J; junction bases left unmatched: 7. There are 15 residues in the CDR3. Germline V CDR1 and CDR2: PRHDT, FYEKMQ (reference sequence).

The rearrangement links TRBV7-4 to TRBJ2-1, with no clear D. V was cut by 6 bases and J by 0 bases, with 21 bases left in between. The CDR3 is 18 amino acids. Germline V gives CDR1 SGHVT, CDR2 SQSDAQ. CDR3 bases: TGTGCCAGCAGTTCGAAAAGAGGCCTGCTCTCCTCCTACAATGAGCAGTTCTTC. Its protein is CASSSKRGLLSSYNEQFF.

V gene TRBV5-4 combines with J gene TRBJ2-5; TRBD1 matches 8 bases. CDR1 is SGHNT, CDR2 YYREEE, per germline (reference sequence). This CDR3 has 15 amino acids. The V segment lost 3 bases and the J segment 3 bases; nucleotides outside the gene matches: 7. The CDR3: CASSSLGQGKETQYF. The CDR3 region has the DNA TGTGCCAGCAGCTCTCTAGGACAGGGAAAAGAGACCCAGTACTTC.

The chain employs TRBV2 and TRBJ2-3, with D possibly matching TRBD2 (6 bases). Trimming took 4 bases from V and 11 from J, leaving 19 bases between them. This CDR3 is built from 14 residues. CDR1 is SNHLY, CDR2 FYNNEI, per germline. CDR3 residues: CASSVDPGDKGQYF. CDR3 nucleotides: TGTGCCAGCAGTGTAGACCCGGGAGACAAAGGGCAGTATTTT.

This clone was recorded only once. The CDR3 nucleotides are TGTGCCAGTACCCCGGGTGGCGGTCCCTACGAGCAGTACTTC. Translating gives CASTPGGGPYEQYF. The chain is built from TRBV19 and TRBJ2-7; D is unresolved. CDR3 length: 14 residues. Looked up from germline, CDR1 is LNHDA and CDR2 is SQIVND (reference sequence). Trimming took off 7 bases at V and 2 bases at J, with 15 bases between the two ends. Based on the CDR3 plus reference TRBV19 and TRBJ2-7, the full variable domain is DGGITQSPKYLFRKEGQNVTLSCEQNLNHDAMYWYRQDPGQGLRLIYYSQIVNDFQKGDIAEGYSVSREKKESFPLTVTSAQKNPTAFYLCASTPGGGPYEQYFGPGTRLTVT.

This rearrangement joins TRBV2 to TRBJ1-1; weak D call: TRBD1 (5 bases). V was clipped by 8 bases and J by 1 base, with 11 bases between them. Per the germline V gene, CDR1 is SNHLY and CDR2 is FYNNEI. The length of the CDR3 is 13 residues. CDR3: CASPEGENTEAFF. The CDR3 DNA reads TGTGCCAGCCCAGAAGGGGAGAACACTGAAGCTTTCTTT.

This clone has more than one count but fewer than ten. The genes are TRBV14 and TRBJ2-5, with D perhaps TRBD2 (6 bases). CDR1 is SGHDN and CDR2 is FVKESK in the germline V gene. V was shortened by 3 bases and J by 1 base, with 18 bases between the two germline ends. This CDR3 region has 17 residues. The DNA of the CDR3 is TGTGCCAGCAGCCACCATGGCGGGCGGGGACCCCAAGAGACCCAGTACTTC. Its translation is CASSHHGGRGPQETQYF.

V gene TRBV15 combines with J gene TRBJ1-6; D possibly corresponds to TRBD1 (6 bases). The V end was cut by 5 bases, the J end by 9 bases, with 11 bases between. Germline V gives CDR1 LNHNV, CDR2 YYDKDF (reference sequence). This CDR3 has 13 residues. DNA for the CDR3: TGTGCCACCAGCGGGGGGGGGCGTTCACCCCTCCACTTT. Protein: CATSGGGRSPLHF.

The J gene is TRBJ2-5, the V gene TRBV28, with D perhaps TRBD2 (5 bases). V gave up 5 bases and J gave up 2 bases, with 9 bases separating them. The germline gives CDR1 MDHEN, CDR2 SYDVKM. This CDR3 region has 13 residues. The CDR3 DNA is TGTGCCAGCAGTATAGGACTGCAAGAGACCCAGTACTTC. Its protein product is CASSIGLQETQYF.

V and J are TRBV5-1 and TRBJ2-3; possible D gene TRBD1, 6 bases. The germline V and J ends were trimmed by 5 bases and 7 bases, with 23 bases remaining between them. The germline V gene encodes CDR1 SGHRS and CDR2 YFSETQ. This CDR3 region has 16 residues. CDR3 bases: TGCGCCAGCAGGTTAGGGCAGGGGATGGGCGTAAATACGCAGTATTTT. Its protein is CASRLGQGMGVNTQYF. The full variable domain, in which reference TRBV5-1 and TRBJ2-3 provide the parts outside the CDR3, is KAGVTQTPRYLIKTRGQQVTLSCSPISGHRSVSWYQQTPGQGLQFLFEYFSETQRNKGNFPGRFSGRQFSNSRSEMNVSTLELGDSALYLCASRLGQGMGVNTQYFGPGTRLTVL.

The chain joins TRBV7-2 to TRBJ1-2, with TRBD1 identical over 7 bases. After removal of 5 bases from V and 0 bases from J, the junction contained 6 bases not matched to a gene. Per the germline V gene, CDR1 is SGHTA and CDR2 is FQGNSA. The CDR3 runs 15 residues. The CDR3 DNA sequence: TGTGCCAGCAGCCCGACGGGACAGACTAACTATGGCTACACCTTC. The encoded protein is CASSPTGQTNYGYTF.

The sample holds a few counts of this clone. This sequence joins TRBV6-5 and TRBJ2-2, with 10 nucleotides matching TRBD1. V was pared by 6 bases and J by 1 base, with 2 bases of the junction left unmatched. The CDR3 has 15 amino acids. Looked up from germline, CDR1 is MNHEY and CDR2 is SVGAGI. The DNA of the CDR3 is TGTGCCAGCAGCGGGACAGGGGAGAACACCGGGGAGCTGTTTTTT. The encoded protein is CASSGTGENTGELFF.

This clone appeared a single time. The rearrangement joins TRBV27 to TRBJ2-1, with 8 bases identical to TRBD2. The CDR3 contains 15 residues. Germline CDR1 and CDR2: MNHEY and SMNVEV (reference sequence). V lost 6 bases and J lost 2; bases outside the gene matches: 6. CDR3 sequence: CASRVSGTAYNEQFF. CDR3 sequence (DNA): TGTGCCAGCAGGGTTAGCGGGACGGCCTACAATGAGCAGTTCTTC.